Reported below is one T cell receptor beta chain. Its antigen is not known. Trimming shortened V by 11 bases and J by 2 bases, and 13 bases separated the two germline ends. Germline CDR1 SGHAT, CDR2 FQNNGV. The CDR3 spans 12 residues. Sequencing depth was up to 500,000 reads per sample. TCRdb's table, derived via immunoSEQ multiplex PCR, lists solely in-frame clones and lacks some. The profile covers about 5,800 clones, with about nine tenths appearing a single time and 1.9% taken by the ten largest. This entry belongs to a study of pediatric ulcerative colitis. General observations from the study: All ulcerative colitis patients, but no controls, carried a couple of rectal clonotypes. Blood-rectal clonal overlap within each person was significantly higher in ulcerative colitis patients than controls.

The receptor's source is a girl under 18 who was a control in a study of pediatric ulcerative colitis. Input material: blood. V usage is TRBV11-2 and J usage is TRBJ2-7; perhaps TRBD2 as D (5 bases). CDR3 in amino acids: CASSTGAYEQYF. The CDR3 region has the DNA TGTGCCTCCAGCACCGGGGCCTACGAGCAGTACTTC.